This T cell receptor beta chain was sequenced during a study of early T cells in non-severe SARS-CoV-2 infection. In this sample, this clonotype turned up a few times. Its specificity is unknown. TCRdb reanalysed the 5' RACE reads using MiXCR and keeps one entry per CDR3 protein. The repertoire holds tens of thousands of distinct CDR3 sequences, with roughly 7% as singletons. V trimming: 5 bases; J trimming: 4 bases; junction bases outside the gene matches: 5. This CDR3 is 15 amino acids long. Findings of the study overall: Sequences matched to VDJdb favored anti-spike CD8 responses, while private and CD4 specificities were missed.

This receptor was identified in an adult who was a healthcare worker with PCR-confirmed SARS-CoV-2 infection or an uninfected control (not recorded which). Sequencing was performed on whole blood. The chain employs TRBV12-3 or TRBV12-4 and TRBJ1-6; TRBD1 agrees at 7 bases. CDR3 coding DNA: TGTGCCAGCAGTCCCTTGACAGGGTATAATTCACCCCTCCACTTT. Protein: CASSPLTGYNSPLHF.